The 13 T cell receptor beta chains in this list originate from one sample, sequenced in a study of blood T cells in healthy people across ages. With a J-beta primer mix and a sample-barcoded 5' primer, a second PCR ran roughly 6 to 11 cycles. TCRdb redid the calling of the 5' RACE reads with MiXCR, one entry per CDR3 protein. The sample lists approximately 820,000 distinct CDR3 sequences; approximately 48% were seen once. Sequenced: blood. Receptor source: a man aged 60 to 75 in good health.

CDR3 nucleotides: TGTGCCAGCAGTTTGATAGGAATCAATCAGCCCCAGCATTTT. This translates into CASSLIGINQPQHF. The V gene is TRBV27, the J gene TRBJ1-5, with no clear D. This CDR3 is built from 14 residues. V lost 3 bases and J lost 3, with 9 bases in between. The germline CDR1 and CDR2 sequences are MNHEY and SMNVEV (reference sequence).

This clonotype was picked up one time. The chain employs TRBV5-1 and TRBJ2-7; D tentatively fits TRBD1 or TRBD2 (5 bases each). The CDR3 runs 13 residues. V lost 6 bases to trimming and J lost 0 bases, with 10 bases between them. Germline CDR1 and CDR2: SGHRS and YFSETQ. CDR3 bases: TGCGCCAGCAACGAGGGGAGCTCCTACGAGCAGTACTTC. Its translation: CASNEGSSYEQYF.

This clonotype turned up a few times. The chain recombines TRBV21-1 with TRBJ2-6; the tabulated D call, TRBD1, remains unverified against the DNA. TRBV21-1 corresponds to a pseudogene. This CDR3 is built from 19 residues. The CDR3 spells CASTADRQTTYSGANVLTF. The CDR3 DNA reads TGTGCCAGCACCGCCGACAGGCAGACTACGTACTCTGGGGCCAACGTCCTGACTTTC.

This clonotype was counted at least ten times. The rearrangement joins TRBV4-3 to TRBJ2-7, with unresolved D. Trimming pared 4 bases from V and 2 bases from J, leaving 18 bases between. In germline, CDR1 is LGHNA, CDR2 YSLEER. There are 16 residues in the CDR3. Here the CDR3 DNA reads TGCGCCAGCAGCCCAACTTTTGGTACTTCTGCCTACGAGCAGTACTTC. Translation gives CASSPTFGTSAYEQYF.

The rearrangement links TRBV5-1 to TRBJ2-5; D may be TRBD1 (6 bases). Per germline, CDR1 SGHRS and CDR2 YFSETQ. The CDR3 length is 14 residues. V dropped 4 bases and J dropped 1 base, with 11 bases sitting between them. The CDR3 DNA follows: TGCGCCAGCAGCGGCAGGGGTCCCCAAGAGACCCAGTACTTC. It is translated as CASSGRGPQETQYF.

CDR3 sequence reads: CAISEWGQSNYGYTF. CDR3 in DNA: TGTGCCATCAGTGAGTGGGGACAGTCTAACTATGGCTACACCTTC. The gene calls are TRBV10-3 and TRBJ1-2, with TRBD1 matching over 7 bases. Trimming removed 1 base from V and 0 bases from J; junction bases left unmatched: 2. Germline lookup yields CDR1 ENHRY and CDR2 SYGVKD. The CDR3 sequence is 15 residues long.

The chain is built from TRBV5-4 and TRBJ2-5; possible D gene TRBD1, 5 bases. Gene TRBJ2-7 matches the end of the DNA better, so the J call may be wrong. From germline, CDR1 is SGHNT and CDR2 YYREEE (reference sequence). The CDR3 consists of 14 residues. The CDR3 reads CASSPRFGATEQYF. The DNA for the CDR3 is TGTGCCAGCAGCCCAAGATTTGGGGCTACCGAGCAGTACTTC.

This clonotype was seen only a few times. The V gene is TRBV6-1, the J gene TRBJ1-6; D remains ambiguous. This CDR3 has 14 amino acids. CDR1 is MNHNS and CDR2 is SASEGT in the germline V gene. V lost 0 bases and J lost 10, with 10 bases in between. In nucleotides, the CDR3 is TGTGCCAGCAGTGAAGCCTTATATGGATCACCCCTCCACTTT. It codes for CASSEALYGSPLHF.

The chain couples TRBV7-6 to TRBJ2-1; D remains unclear. Per the germline V gene, CDR1 is SGHVS and CDR2 is FNYEAQ. The CDR3 runs to 14 residues. V gave up 1 base and J gave up 6 bases, with 10 bases separating them. The CDR3 DNA follows: TGTGCCAGCAGCTTAGTTGGGGTCCTCAATGAGCAGTTCTTC. This gives the protein CASSLVGVLNEQFF. Combining the CDR3 with reference TRBV7-6 and TRBJ2-1 gives the whole variable domain GAGVSQSPRYKVTKRGQDVALRCDPISGHVSLYWYRQALGQGPEFLTYFNYEAQQDKSGLPNDRFSAERPEGSISTLTIQRTEQRDSAMYRCASSLVGVLNEQFFGPGTRLTVL.

This clonotype was observed a handful of times. The gene calls are TRBV6-2 or TRBV6-3 and TRBJ2-1; 10 bases agree with TRBD2. CDR1 is MNHEY, CDR2 SVGEGT, per germline. The CDR3 extends over 14 amino acids. V was clipped by 8 bases and J by 4 bases; unmatched bases: 5. This CDR3 is CASLLAGKYNEQFF. CDR3 in DNA: TGTGCCAGCCTACTAGCGGGGAAATACAATGAGCAGTTCTTC.

DNA for the CDR3: TGCGCCAGCAGCTGGATGGACAGGGGGGACAATGAGCAGTTCTTC. It yields the protein CASSWMDRGDNEQFF. This rearrangement joins TRBV5-1 to TRBJ2-1, with 10 bases matching TRBD1. This CDR3 contains 15 residues. Germline lookup yields CDR1 SGHRS and CDR2 YFSETQ. Losses at the gene ends were 3 bases for V and 5 bases for J; bases not matched to a gene: 5.

The chain couples TRBV15 to TRBJ2-6; 7 bases are a match to TRBD1. The germline V gene has CDR1 LNHNV and CDR2 YYDKDF (reference sequence). Unmatched junction bases numbered 8, after V lost 0 bases and J lost 0 bases. This CDR3 contains 19 residues. The CDR3 nucleotides are TGTGCCACCAGCAGAGAACCAACAGGGGCCCTCTCTGGGGCCAACGTCCTGACTTTC. Translation: CATSREPTGALSGANVLTF.

This chain uses TRBV4-3 with TRBJ2-7; 11 bases are a match to TRBD2. The germline V gene has CDR1 LGHNA and CDR2 YSLEER. The CDR3 consists of 14 residues. The trim removed 8 bases at V and 2 bases at J, leaving 5 bases unmatched. CDR3 protein: CASGETSGTYEQYF. The CDR3 DNA reads as TGCGCCAGCGGAGAGACTAGCGGGACCTACGAGCAGTACTTC.